The sequence of this TCR beta chain was determined in a study of blood T cell repertoires in COVID-19. About the study: Acute and convalescent COVID-19 specimens originated in the United States, Italy and Spain.

The ends lost 2 bases at V and 0 bases at J; junction bases unmatched: 5. This CDR3 is 16 amino acids long. Looked up from germline, CDR1 is ENHRY and CDR2 is SYGVKD. Participants were aged roughly 18 to 90 years, lived in roughly 25 US areas, and enrolled virtually. Which cohort a participant joined came from the clinical history participants gave. Per the study methods: Estimated nucleated cell counts came from reference gene primer amplification. Profiling relied on immunoSEQ multiplex PCR, and the TCRdb table lists in-frame clones only, not all of them. Clone size and the V and J calls come from that table; the DNA yielded D and trimming. The data hold approximately 210,000 clones, with 65% to 90% observed a single time.

J is TRBJ2-3 and V is TRBV10-3; 7 bases fit TRBD2. Sequenced material: PBMCs or T cells enriched from blood (not recorded which). The clonotype originates from a woman aged 50 to 60 with acute COVID-19. CDR3 amino acids: CAISELGRGSTDTQYF. The CDR3, as DNA: TGTGCCATCAGTGAGCTTGGGCGGGGGAGCACAGATACGCAGTATTTT.